This TCR beta chain was identified during a study of radiation and T cells in renal cell carcinoma. General observations from the study: Top tumor clonotypes rose in blood 2 weeks post-radiation, then contracted. Pretreatment tumor biopsies were lacking, so baseline clonotypes are unknown.

On this clone: The antigen is unknown.

As to time point: baseline pretreatment blood. Treatment: 15 Gy SBRT to primary tumor, nephrectomy 4 weeks later. After SBRT, blood was collected at 2 and 4 weeks, plus baseline. Generated by immunoSEQ multiplex PCR, the TCRdb table keeps only in-frame clones and is missing some. The sample gives over 85,000 clones, over 75% of which show up once; roughly 7% is in the top ten. This receptor was obtained from a man between 60 and 75 years old with renal cell carcinoma. The input for sequencing was blood, taken from a patient whose treatment included radiotherapy and nephrectomy.

CDR3 loop: CASSLGRQANTGELFF. Written as DNA, the CDR3 is TGTGCCAGCAGCTTAGGTCGCCAAGCGAACACCGGGGAGCTGTTTTTT. This chain links TRBV7-8 with TRBJ2-2, with D hard to call. Germline V gives CDR1 SGHVS, CDR2 FQNEAQ. The ends were cut back, 1 base at V and 0 bases at J, with 9 bases in the middle. This CDR3 comprises 16 residues.